This T cell receptor (beta chain) was identified during a study of early T cells in non-severe SARS-CoV-2 infection. General study points: VDJdb matching, biased toward anti-spike CD8 responses, missed private and CD4 specificities.

The CDR3 has 14 residues. The germline gives CDR1 MDHEN, CDR2 SYDVKM. V lost 5 bases, J lost 2 bases, and 13 bases lay in between. Researchers tagged individual cDNA molecules with unique molecular identifiers. TCRdb re-derived calls from the 5' RACE reads in MiXCR, one entry per CDR3 protein. Of 85,000 to 90,000 distinct CDR3 sequences listed, around 13% are singletons. Notes on this clonotype: Its specificity is unknown.

V gene TRBV28 combines with J gene TRBJ2-7; TRBD1 might be the D (6 bases). The receptor's source is an adult who was a healthcare worker with PCR-confirmed SARS-CoV-2 infection or an uninfected control (not recorded which). The source material was whole blood. This CDR3 reads CASSTYRVAYEQYF. CDR3 nucleotide sequence: TGTGCCAGCAGTACCTACAGGGTGGCCTACGAGCAGTACTTC. Combining the CDR3 with reference TRBV28 and TRBJ2-7 gives the whole variable domain DVKVTQSSRYLVKRTGEKVFLECVQDMDHENMFWYRQDPGLGLRLIYFSYDVKMKEKGDIPEGYSVSREKKERFSLILESASTNQTSMYLCASSTYRVAYEQYFGPGTRLTVT.